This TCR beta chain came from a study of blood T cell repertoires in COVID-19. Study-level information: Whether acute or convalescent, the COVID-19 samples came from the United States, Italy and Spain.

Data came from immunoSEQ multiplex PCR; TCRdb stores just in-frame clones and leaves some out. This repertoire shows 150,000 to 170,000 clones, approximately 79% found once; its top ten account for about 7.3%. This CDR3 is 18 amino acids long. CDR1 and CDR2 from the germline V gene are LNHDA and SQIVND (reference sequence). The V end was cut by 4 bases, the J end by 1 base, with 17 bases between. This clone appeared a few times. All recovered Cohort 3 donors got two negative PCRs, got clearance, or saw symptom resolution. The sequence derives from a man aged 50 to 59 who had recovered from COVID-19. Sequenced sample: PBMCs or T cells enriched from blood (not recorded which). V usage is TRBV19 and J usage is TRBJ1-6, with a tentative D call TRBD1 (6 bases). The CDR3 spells CASSNSNRVPSYNSPLHF. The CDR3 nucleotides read TGTGCCAGTAGTAACTCCAACAGGGTGCCTTCCTATAATTCACCCCTCCACTTT. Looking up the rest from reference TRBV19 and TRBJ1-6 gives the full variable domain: DGGITQSPKYLFRKEGQNVTLSCEQNLNHDAMYWYRQDPGQGLRLIYYSQIVNDFQKGDIAEGYSVSREKKESFPLTVTSAQKNPTAFYLCASSNSNRVPSYNSPLHFGNGTRLTVT.